Following are 32 T cell receptor beta chains from one sample sequenced in a study of blood T cell repertoires in COVID-19. This table comes from immunoSEQ multiplex PCR, and its TCRdb copy is limited to in-frame clones, with some not included. The repertoire has some 200,000 clones, about four fifths of them found once; the top ten carry approximately 12%. Sequencing was carried out using PBMCs or T cells enriched from blood (not recorded which). Every receptor here comes from a man in his forties who had recovered from COVID-19.

The V gene is TRBV11-1, the J gene TRBJ2-5; no definite D call. V was shortened by 2 bases and J by 5 bases, with 9 bases between the two germline ends. This CDR3 has 13 amino acids. CDR1 SGHAT and CDR2 FQDESV come from the germline V gene (reference sequence). The CDR3 reads CASSLSGRETQYF. CDR3 nucleotide sequence: TGTGCCAGCAGCTTATCAGGCCGGGAGACCCAGTACTTC.

The chain joins TRBV10-1 to TRBJ2-3, with D possibly being TRBD2 (5 bases). Germline lookup yields CDR1 WNHNN and CDR2 SYGVQD (reference sequence). The CDR3 is 15 amino acids. V dropped 5 bases and J dropped 2 bases, with 14 bases sitting between them. The CDR3 here is CASSLGDFNTDTQYF. The CDR3 coding sequence is TGCGCCAGCAGTTTGGGAGATTTTAACACAGATACGCAGTATTTT.

This clone was seen only a few times. The chain uses TRBV10-3 and TRBJ1-4; 7 positions agree with TRBD1. J was trimmed by 0 bases and V by 6 bases; bases with no gene match: 13. This CDR3 has 18 amino acids. Per the germline V gene, CDR1 is ENHRY and CDR2 is SYGVKD. This CDR3 is CAIRPTGQKNATNEKLFF. CDR3 nucleotides: TGTGCCATCAGACCAACGGGACAGAAGAACGCAACTAATGAAAAACTGTTTTTT.

The CDR3 coding sequence is TGTGCCAGCAGCTCGACTAGCGGGAGTATCACCGGGGAGCTGTTTTTT. Protein product: CASSSTSGSITGELFF. The gene calls are TRBV7-2 and TRBJ2-2; 12 nucleotides agree with TRBD2. The V segment lost 4 bases and the J segment 4 bases; nucleotides outside the gene matches: 4. Germline lookup yields CDR1 SGHTA and CDR2 FQGNSA. The CDR3 has 16 amino acids. The variable domain in full, completed from reference TRBV7-2 and TRBJ2-2, reads GAGVSQSPSNKVTEKGKDVELRCDPISGHTALYWYRQSLGQGLEFLIYFQGNSAPDKSGLPSDRFSAERTGGSVSTLTIQRTQQEDSAVYLCASSSTSGSITGELFFGEGSRLTVL.

The chain couples TRBV11-1 to TRBJ1-2; no clear D gene. The V gene's germline CDR1 is SGHAT and CDR2 FQDESV (reference sequence). The V end lost 6 bases, the J end lost 4 bases, and 18 bases lay between the germline ends. CDR3 size: 15 residues. The CDR3 region is CASSNKIESFYGYTF. As DNA, the CDR3 is TGTGCCAGCAGTAATAAGATCGAAAGCTTCTATGGCTACACCTTC.

The genes are TRBV19 and TRBJ1-5; TRBD1 might be the D (6 bases). Germline-derived CDR1 and CDR2 are LNHDA and SQIVND (reference sequence). This CDR3 spans 13 amino acids. V was trimmed by 3 bases and J by 7 bases, leaving 10 bases between them. CDR3 protein: CASSMDRLQPQHF. The CDR3, as DNA: TGTGCCAGTAGTATGGACAGACTACAGCCCCAGCATTTT.

CDR3 coding DNA: TGTGCCAGCAGCTTAGGAAACCACAGAGGGTGGAGGCCCGGCTTCAATGAGCAGTTCTTC. This gives the protein CASSLGNHRGWRPGFNEQFF. The J gene is TRBJ2-1, the V gene TRBV11-3, with TRBD2 as a possible D gene (5 bases). The CDR3 spans 20 residues. Trimming left V 1 base short and J 6 bases short, with 28 bases between. The V gene's germline CDR1 is SGHNT and CDR2 YENEEA.

V usage is TRBV7-2 and J usage is TRBJ2-1, with TRBD2 matching over 9 bases. The germline gives CDR1 SGHTA, CDR2 FQGNSA. The J segment lost 3 bases and the V segment lost 5 bases, leaving 5 bases of the junction unmatched. The CDR3 is 15 amino acids. The chain's CDR3 is CASSPGTSFYNEQFF. DNA of the CDR3: TGTGCCAGCAGCCCCGGGACTAGCTTCTACAATGAGCAGTTCTTC.

The rearrangement links TRBV7-9 to TRBJ1-4; TRBD1 is a possible D gene (5 bases). V lost 5 bases, J lost 12 bases, and 31 bases lay in between. Germline CDR1 SEHNR, CDR2 FQNEAQ (reference sequence). CDR3 size: 18 residues. Here the CDR3 DNA reads TGTGCCAGCAGCAAGTGGGGCCCCGGAACTGGAGGCGGGGTACAACTGTTTTTT. It specifies CASSKWGPGTGGGVQLFF.

The CDR3 bases are TGTGCCTGGAGTGGGCAGGGCGATACGCAGTATTTT. Protein product: CAWSGQGDTQYF. This chain links TRBV30 with TRBJ2-3; TRBD1 is a possible D gene (5 bases). The germline gives CDR1 GTSNPN, CDR2 SVGIG (reference sequence). The length of the CDR3 is 12 residues. Trimming took off 1 base at V and 6 bases at J, with 8 bases between the two ends.

The rearrangement uses TRBV29-1 and TRBJ1-2; 7 positions agree with TRBD1. The length of the CDR3 is 15 residues. Germline CDR1 is SQVTM and CDR2 is ANQGSEA. The trim removed 8 bases at V and 3 bases at J, leaving 15 bases unmatched. CDR3 loop: CSYTGTVGDDYGYTF. CDR3 coding DNA: TGCAGCTATACGGGGACAGTAGGGGACGACTATGGCTACACCTTC.

Here the CDR3 reads CASSDQGQGPDTQYF. CDR3 nucleotide sequence: TGTGCCAGCAGTGACCAGGGACAGGGGCCAGATACGCAGTATTTT. The V gene is TRBV6-4, the J gene TRBJ2-3; 10 nucleotides line up with TRBD1. Per germline, CDR1 MRHNA and CDR2 SNTAGT. The CDR3 is made up of 15 amino acids. Trimming cost V 2 bases and J 4 bases; bases outside gene matches: 3.

For this clone: Other DNA sequences within the sample encode an identical CDR3. The chain carries TRBV7-8 and TRBJ1-1; D is unresolved. The CDR3 is made up of 13 amino acids. Trimming removed 3 bases at V and 1 base at J, with 6 bases between. CDR1 is SGHVS, CDR2 FQNEAQ, per germline. The DNA of the CDR3 is TGTGCCAGCAGCTTTCCAGGGAACACTGAAGCTTTCTTT. Amino acid sequence: CASSFPGNTEAFF.

V is TRBV18 and J is TRBJ1-2; TRBD1 is a possible D gene (5 bases). The V and J ends lost 2 bases and 8 bases respectively, with 12 bases between them. The CDR3 loop spans 13 amino acids. CDR1 and CDR2 from the germline V gene are KGHSH and LQKENI. The CDR3 nucleotides read TGTGCCAGCTCACCAATGGATCAGGGCGGCTACACCTTC. As protein: CASSPMDQGGYTF.

The chain links TRBV28 to TRBJ2-3, with D possibly matching TRBD2 (6 bases). Per the germline V gene, CDR1 is MDHEN and CDR2 is SYDVKM. CDR3 length: 14 amino acids. V lost 6 bases and J lost 0, with 10 bases in between. DNA for the CDR3: TGTGCCAGCAGAGTTAGCGGTAGCACAGATACGCAGTATTTT. This translates into CASRVSGSTDTQYF. Looking up the rest from reference TRBV28 and TRBJ2-3 gives the full variable domain: DVKVTQSSRYLVKRTGEKVFLECVQDMDHENMFWYRQDPGLGLRLIYFSYDVKMKEKGDIPEGYSVSREKKERFSLILESASTNQTSMYLCASRVSGSTDTQYFGPGTRLTVL.

CDR3 region: CASSPSSTDTQYF. CDR3 in DNA: TGTGCCAGCAGCCCCTCCAGCACAGATACGCAGTATTTT. The gene calls are TRBV7-9 and TRBJ2-3; D ambiguous. Germline values: CDR1 SEHNR, CDR2 FQNEAQ (reference sequence). V lost 5 bases, J lost 0 bases, and 6 bases lay in between. This CDR3 comprises 13 residues.

The CDR3 DNA sequence: TGTGCCAGCAGCCAAGAGAGGTGGGATACGCAGTATTTT. It yields the protein CASSQERWDTQYF. This sequence joins TRBV4-2 and TRBJ2-3; D ambiguous. The germline V and J ends were trimmed by 0 bases and 6 bases, with 7 bases remaining between them. CDR1 is LGHNA, CDR2 YNFKEQ, per germline. This CDR3 has 13 amino acids.

V usage is TRBV18 and J usage is TRBJ2-3; 9 nucleotides agree with TRBD2. Germline assignment: CDR1 KGHSH and CDR2 LQKENI. V was pared by 3 bases and J by 3 bases, with 1 base of the junction left unmatched. This CDR3 contains 14 residues. CDR3 sequence (DNA): TGTGCCAGCTCACCTAGCGGGAGAACAGATACGCAGTATTTT. This gives the protein CASSPSGRTDTQYF.

The CDR3 nucleotides read TGTGCCAGCAGCCAAGACACAGGGGACTATGGCTACACCTTC. Protein product: CASSQDTGDYGYTF. The chain couples TRBV14 to TRBJ1-2, with 7 bases matching TRBD1. V lost 0 bases to trimming and J lost 3 bases; unmatched junction nucleotides: 1. CDR1 and CDR2 from the germline V gene are SGHDN and FVKESK. The CDR3 sequence is 14 residues long.

This sequence joins TRBV1 and TRBJ2-7; the table calls TRBD2, which could not be checked here. TRBV1 is reported as a pseudogene. The CDR3 contains 22 residues. CDR3 protein: CTSSQVAPRTSGSRLSYYEQYV. The CDR3 nucleotides are TGCACCAGCAGCCAAGTGGCCCCCCGGACTAGCGGGAGTCGCCTTAGTTACTACGAGCAGTACGTC.

The chain combines TRBV28 with TRBJ1-3; possible D gene TRBD1, 6 bases. V lost 3 bases and J lost 1, with 13 bases in between. Germline assignment: CDR1 MDHEN and CDR2 SYDVKM. The CDR3 sequence is 16 residues long. In DNA form, the CDR3 reads TGTGCCAGCAGTTTCCCCGTCAGGGGATCTGGAAACACCATATATTTT. It codes for CASSFPVRGSGNTIYF.

The CDR3 sequence: CSASTVTEQYF. CDR3 nucleotides: TGCAGTGCTTCGACAGTAACCGAGCAGTACTTC. The chain combines TRBV20-1 with TRBJ2-7, with TRBD1 as a possible D gene (5 bases). Trimming removed 5 bases from V and 6 bases from J, with 11 bases in between. Looked up from germline, CDR1 is DFQATT and CDR2 is SNEGSKA (reference sequence). This CDR3 comprises 11 residues.

The chain is built from TRBV11-2 and TRBJ2-7; D possibly corresponds to TRBD1 (7 bases). V lost 1 base and J 5 bases, leaving 15 bases between the germline ends. CDR1 SGHAT and CDR2 FQNNGV come from the germline V gene. This CDR3 has 15 residues. CDR3 loop: CASSLVGGVADEQYF. For the CDR3, the DNA is TGTGCCAGCAGCTTAGTAGGGGGCGTAGCGGACGAGCAGTACTTC.

The V call is TRBV7-9, the J call TRBJ1-1; 8 bases match TRBD1. Germline V gives CDR1 SEHNR, CDR2 FQNEAQ (reference sequence). The CDR3 extends over 15 amino acids. The V segment lost 3 bases and the J segment 4 bases; nucleotides outside the gene matches: 7. The CDR3 region is CASSFDRGLRTEAFF. CDR3 DNA: TGTGCCAGCAGCTTCGACAGGGGTTTGCGCACTGAAGCTTTCTTT. Using reference TRBV7-9 and TRBJ1-1 for the parts outside the CDR3, the full variable domain is DTGVSQNPRHKITKRGQNVTFRCDPISEHNRLYWYRQTLGQGPEFLTYFQNEAQLEKSRLLSDRFSAERPKGSFSTLEIQRTEQGDSAMYLCASSFDRGLRTEAFFGQGTRLTVV.

This chain uses TRBV18 with TRBJ2-7; the D is unclear. Germline lookup yields CDR1 KGHSH and CDR2 LQKENI. The V end lost 3 bases, the J end lost 3 bases, and 6 bases lay between the germline ends. The CDR3 spans 12 residues. For the CDR3, the DNA is TGTGCCAGCTCACCGAACGGCTACGAGCAGTACGTC. As protein: CASSPNGYEQYV.

V is TRBV4-2 and J is TRBJ1-3; no firm D call. Germline V gene data show CDR1 as LGHNA and CDR2 as YNFKEQ. V was cut by 0 bases and J by 7 bases, with 7 bases left in between. The CDR3 has 13 residues. The CDR3 DNA sequence: TGTGCCAGCAGCCAAGATGCGGGCAACACCATATATTTT. It translates to CASSQDAGNTIYF.

The chain employs TRBV9 and TRBJ1-2; a weak D match, TRBD1 (5 bases). Germline lookup yields CDR1 SGDLS and CDR2 YYNGEE. The V end was cut by 2 bases, the J end by 5 bases, with 7 bases between. This CDR3 has 12 amino acids. CDR3 DNA: TGTGCCAGCAGCGTCGACAGTTATGGCTACACCTTC. Amino acids: CASSVDSYGYTF.

The chain has TRBV10-3 and TRBJ1-6; weak D call: TRBD1 (6 bases). Germline CDR1 and CDR2: ENHRY and SYGVKD. CDR3 length: 15 residues. Trimming took 1 base from V and 10 from J, leaving 14 bases between them. CDR3 sequence (DNA): TGTGCCATCAGTGAGTTGGGCCTTGGGGGCTCACCCCTCCACTTT. Encoded protein: CAISELGLGGSPLHF.

This chain links TRBV2 with TRBJ2-1, with TRBD2 identical over 8 bases. Germline V gene lookup returns CDR1 SNHLY and CDR2 FYNNEI. CDR3 length equals 15 residues. J lost 2 bases, V lost 3 bases, and 3 bases had no gene match. The CDR3 protein is CASSDTSGAYNEQFF. CDR3 in DNA: TGTGCCAGCAGTGACACTAGCGGCGCCTACAATGAGCAGTTCTTC.

J is TRBJ1-1 and V is TRBV28, with D tentatively TRBD1 (6 bases). The CDR3 totals 15 residues. Germline V gives CDR1 MDHEN, CDR2 SYDVKM. Trimming cost V 6 bases and J 5 bases, with 19 bases left between them. As DNA, the CDR3 is TGTGCCAGCAGCTCATGGAGTCTGGGGGCTACTGAAGCTTTCTTT. This gives the protein CASSSWSLGATEAFF.

The chain is built from TRBV6-5 and TRBJ2-5; possibly TRBD1 for D (6 bases). Germline CDR1 MNHEY, CDR2 SVGAGI. This CDR3 spans 16 amino acids. V lost 4 bases and J lost 1, with 16 bases in between. The CDR3 DNA sequence: TGTGCCAGCAGTTTCACCTACAGGGTTTCCCAAGAGACCCAGTACTTC. Translating it yields CASSFTYRVSQETQYF.

This chain connects TRBV5-1 to TRBJ2-2; 10 bases match TRBD1. The CDR3 totals 18 residues. In germline, CDR1 is SGHRS, CDR2 YFSETQ. V dropped 1 base and J dropped 2; count of bases not matched to a gene: 8. The CDR3 sequence is CASSLSTGQGLNTGELFF. In nucleotides, the CDR3 is TGCGCCAGCAGCTTGTCCACGGGACAGGGGCTTAACACCGGGGAGCTGTTTTTT.